The sequence of this T cell receptor beta chain was determined in a study of response to subunit inactivated influenza vaccine. General study findings and limits: It was the authors' suggestion that each seasonal influenza vaccination recruits few new T cells.

In the case of this clonotype: Its target is unknown.

This CDR3 comprises 15 residues. With 1 base clipped from V and 3 bases from J, the junction kept 4 bases outside the gene matches. CDR1 and CDR2 (germline): SGHTA, FQGNSA. MiXCR was run by TCRdb on the RT-PCR reads, yielding one entry per CDR3 protein. In the table there are about half a million distinct CDR3 sequences, roughly 25% of which are singletons. Specimen: CD4+ T cells sorted from PBMCs, collected about 5 days after vaccination. This clonotype originated in a man aged 45-65 years who received an inactivated influenza vaccine. V and J are TRBV7-2 and TRBJ2-7, with TRBD1 matching 9 bases. As DNA, the CDR3 is TGTGCCAGCAGCTTAGAGGGGACAGGGTTCTACGAGCAGTACTTC. Translated, it gives CASSLEGTGFYEQYF.